This T cell receptor (beta chain) was retrieved from a study of cytomegalovirus exposure and HLA in healthy donors. This cohort consisted of healthy bone marrow donors. The study ran its PCR with 60 Vbeta and 13 Jbeta primers. Sequenced by immunoSEQ multiplex PCR; TCRdb stores in-frame clones only, minus some. The sample records about 120,000 clones, approximately 85% being singletons. Study results and caveats: As a later analysis showed, several of the most significant clusters appeared to be linked to common viral pathogens. In an earlier analysis, in roughly 580 donors, most V segments appeared productive either ~90% or ~30% of the time.

This clone was observed a single time. Its antigen remains unidentified. Trimming left V 3 bases short and J 6 bases short, with 9 bases between. Germline-derived CDR1 and CDR2 are LNHDA and SQIVND (reference sequence). CDR3 size: 12 residues. Sample: PBMCs. The receptor's source is a male donor in good health and CMV-seropositive. V gene TRBV19 combines with J gene TRBJ2-7; tentatively, D is TRBD2 (5 bases). CDR3 region: CASSMLGGEQYF. CDR3 sequence (DNA): TGTGCCAGTAGTATGTTAGGAGGCGAGCAGTACTTC.